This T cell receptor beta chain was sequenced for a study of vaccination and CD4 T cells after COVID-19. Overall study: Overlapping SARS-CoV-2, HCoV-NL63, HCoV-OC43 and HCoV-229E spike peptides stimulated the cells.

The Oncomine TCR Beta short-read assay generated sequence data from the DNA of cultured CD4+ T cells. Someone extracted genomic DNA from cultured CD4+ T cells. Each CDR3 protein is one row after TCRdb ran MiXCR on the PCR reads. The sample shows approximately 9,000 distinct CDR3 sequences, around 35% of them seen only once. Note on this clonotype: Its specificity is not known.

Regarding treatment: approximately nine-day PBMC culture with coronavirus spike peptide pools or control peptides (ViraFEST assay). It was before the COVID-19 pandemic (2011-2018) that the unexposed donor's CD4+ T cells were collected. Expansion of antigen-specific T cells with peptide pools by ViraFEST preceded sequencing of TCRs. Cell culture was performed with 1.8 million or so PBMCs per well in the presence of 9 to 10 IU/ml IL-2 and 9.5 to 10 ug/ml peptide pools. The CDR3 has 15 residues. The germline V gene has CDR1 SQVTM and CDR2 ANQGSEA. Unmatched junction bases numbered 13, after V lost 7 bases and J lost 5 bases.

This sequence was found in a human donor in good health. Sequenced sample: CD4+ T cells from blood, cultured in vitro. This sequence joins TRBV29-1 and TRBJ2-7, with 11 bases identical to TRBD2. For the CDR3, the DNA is TGCAGCGCCATGACAGTAGCGGGAGGGCCCAACGAGCAGTACTTC. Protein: CSAMTVAGGPNEQYF.